The present entry profiles one T cell receptor beta chain with its context. The antigen it binds to is not known. No clone much larger than this one lies a single base away; base qualities are absent. Counted from cysteine to phenylalanine, this CDR3 has 15 amino acids. Only the CDR3 DNA stays, 45 bases, in frame from base 1. Via the germline V gene, CDR1 is SGHTA and CDR2 FQGNSA. Trimming at the junction amounts to 0 bases on V and 5 bases on J, and the germline ends lie 14 bases apart. The library was prepared using the immunoSEQ multiplex PCR assay. The study's own analysis went as follows. A statistical classification framework was built to diagnose cytomegalovirus status from the catalog of TCR beta chain sequences. TCRdb holds this immuneACCESS table with in-frame rearrangements only. Some clones are missing; in checked studies, unresolved V genes explain under half, and the rest has no known cause. V and J calls and clone size are given by that table; D and trimming were obtained from the DNA. The sample table records about 83,000 clones; about 96% of these occur just once. Jointly, the top ten make up approximately 1.3% of the sample.

This entry belongs to a study of cytomegalovirus exposure and HLA in healthy donors (dated by TCRdb to 2016 to 2017). Regarding the study in general: The 500 to 800 repertoires of the first cohort and the roughly 110 validation repertoires were produced on the same platform, according to a later analysis. High-throughput TCR immunosequencing, statistical association of individual TCRs with disease status, and machine learning were combined to predict cytomegalovirus infection status. A separate validation cohort of roughly 130 different subjects was used in addition to the 666-subject first cohort. The study aimed to test whether cataloging public T cell receptors could reveal signatures of past pathogen exposure. Results the study describes overall, beyond this receptor: The classifier was reported to diagnose cytomegalovirus status with high specificity and sensitivity in both the original and validation cohorts. In vitro tests confirmed that a few of the cytomegalovirus-associated TCR beta chains recognize cytomegalovirus antigens. Of the cluster scores, around 95% were above 0 in a later analysis, which found that TCRs clustered in the first cohort also tended to co-occur in the 120 or so validation repertoires. The study gave a list of 150 to 200 TCR beta chains associated with cytomegalovirus. The authors suggested that the approach could potentially be extended to other disease states and immunological phenotypes. The validation cohort had no HLA typing available for a later analysis, so co-occurrence within that cohort was assessed over all 110 or so repertoires. Most TCR sequences were observed very rarely across donors, whereas some public TCRs were present in many individuals.

Separate from the roughly 650-subject first cohort, the validation cohort of some 130 subjects was the group to which the donors belonged. This TCR was recovered from a woman in her late teens or twenties in good health and CMV-seronegative. The sequenced sample consisted of PBMCs. In this chain, TRBV7-2 is recombined with TRBJ2-7, and perhaps TRBD1 as D gene, on 6 matching bases. The nucleotide sequence is TGTGCCAGCAGCTTAGCTACAGGGACGGTCAACGAGCAGTACTTC. Its product reads: CASSLATGTVNEQYF.